This T cell receptor (beta chain) appears in the sequencing data of a study of Graves' ophthalmopathy and Graves' hyperthyroidism. The overall study: Hyperthyroidism is called stable when no ophthalmopathy develops within 18 months of follow-up.

RNA transcripts were the source from which TCR beta CDR3 regions were amplified. HTBI-primed RT-PCR formed the first round, and a multiplex PCR formed the second. TCRdb reanalysed the multiplex PCR reads using MiXCR and keeps one entry per CDR3 protein. The data hold approximately 540,000 distinct CDR3 sequences, with roughly 40% observed a single time. Overall study findings and caveats: Most thyroid clonotypes with frequency above 0.001 were detected in blood too.

To note about this clonotype: The antigen remains unidentified.

Patients in the hyperthyroidism group, adults aged 18 to 65, were newly diagnosed, under 2 months' duration. This CDR3 is 14 amino acids long. V shed 7 bases and J shed 5 bases, with 18 bases lying between them. Germline V gene sequence: CDR1 SNHLY, CDR2 FYNNEI. The sequenced material came from peripheral blood or thyroid tissue (not recorded which). V usage is TRBV2 and J usage is TRBJ2-7, with D maybe TRBD1 (6 bases). The origin of this receptor is an adult man with Graves' hyperthyroidism. CDR3 amino acids: CASTPAGRGHEQYF. In DNA form, the CDR3 reads TGTGCCAGCACCCCCGCGGGCAGGGGCCACGAGCAGTACTTC.